The 2 T cell receptor beta chains given below trace back to one sample, sequenced in a study of shared clonotypes between healthy human individuals. Clones were read by immunoSEQ multiplex PCR, and TCRdb kept only the in-frame ones, dropping some. The sample yields millions of clones, 85% to 95% seen once. The specimen was naive CD4+ T cells sorted from blood. Sample subset: CD45RA+ positively selected. The source of these receptors is a man aged 18 to 35 in good health.

The chain couples TRBV5-1 to TRBJ2-7; D possibly corresponds to TRBD1 (5 bases). Trimming shortened V by 0 bases and J by 5 bases, and 6 bases separated the two germline ends. Germline V CDR1 and CDR2: SGHRS, YFSETQ. The CDR3 has 12 residues. CDR3 in amino acids: CASSLGQNEQYF. CDR3 in DNA: TGCGCCAGCAGCTTGGGACAGAACGAGCAGTACTTC.

The chain couples TRBV5-6 to TRBJ2-1, with D perhaps assigned TRBD1 or TRBD2 (5 bases each). The length of the CDR3 is 12 residues. The V gene's germline CDR1 is SGHDT and CDR2 YYEEEE. V lost 0 bases and J 9 bases, leaving 7 bases between the germline ends. In nucleotides, the CDR3 is TGTGCCAGCAGCTTGGATGGGACTGAGCAGTTCTTC. Translating gives CASSLDGTEQFF. Full variable domain (rest looked up from reference TRBV5-6 and TRBJ2-1): DAGVTQSPTHLIKTRGQQVTLRCSPKSGHDTVSWYQQALGQGPQFIFQYYEEEERQRGNFPDRFSGHQFPNYSSELNVNALLLGDSALYLCASSLDGTEQFFGPGTRLTVL.